This TCR beta chain was recovered during a study of T cells in localized non-small cell lung cancer. V gave up 6 bases and J gave up 8 bases; unmatched junction bases: 10. The CDR3 totals 14 residues. Germline V gene sequence: CDR1 ENHRY, CDR2 SYGVKD. Study outcomes and limitations: Uninvolved adjacent lung showed the highest T cell clonality, exceeding tumor. Longer overall survival associated with higher blood T cell density; shorter survival with higher adjacent-lung clonality. Researchers found a median around 50 of the top 100 tumor clones in adjacent lung. Because researchers sequenced only one region of the tumor, heterogeneity is still possible.

As concerns this clone: The antigen remains unidentified.

Generated by immunoSEQ multiplex PCR, the TCRdb table keeps only in-frame clones and is missing some. The sample has 70,000 to 85,000 clones, approximately 84% seen once; the top ten hold about 1.5%. This chain connects TRBV10-3 to TRBJ2-3, with TRBD2 matching over 8 bases. The receptor's source is a female donor older than 55 with stage I lung adenocarcinoma. Sequencing was performed on peripheral blood, taken before any cancer treatment. CDR3 DNA sequence: TGTGCCATCAGGGGGAGCAGGGGACTAGGTACGCAGTATTTT. Protein sequence: CAIRGSRGLGTQYF.